Sequencing of this T cell receptor beta chain was carried out in a study of early T cells in non-severe SARS-CoV-2 infection. Individual cDNA molecules received unique molecular identifiers. TCRdb reanalysed the 5' RACE reads using MiXCR and keeps one entry per CDR3 protein. The sample holds about 81,000 distinct CDR3 sequences, 14% to 15% seen once. Germline V gene lookup returns CDR1 SEHNR and CDR2 FQNEAQ (reference sequence). CDR3 length equals 12 residues. Trimming removed 7 bases from V and 1 base from J, with 6 bases in between. The specimen was whole blood. The gene calls are TRBV7-9 and TRBJ2-3; D perhaps matches TRBD1 (6 bases). The clonotype originates from an adult who was a healthcare worker with PCR-confirmed SARS-CoV-2 infection or an uninfected control (not recorded which). The CDR3 nucleotides are TGTGCCAGCAACAGGGGCACAGATACGCAGTATTTT. Its translation: CASNRGTDTQYF.